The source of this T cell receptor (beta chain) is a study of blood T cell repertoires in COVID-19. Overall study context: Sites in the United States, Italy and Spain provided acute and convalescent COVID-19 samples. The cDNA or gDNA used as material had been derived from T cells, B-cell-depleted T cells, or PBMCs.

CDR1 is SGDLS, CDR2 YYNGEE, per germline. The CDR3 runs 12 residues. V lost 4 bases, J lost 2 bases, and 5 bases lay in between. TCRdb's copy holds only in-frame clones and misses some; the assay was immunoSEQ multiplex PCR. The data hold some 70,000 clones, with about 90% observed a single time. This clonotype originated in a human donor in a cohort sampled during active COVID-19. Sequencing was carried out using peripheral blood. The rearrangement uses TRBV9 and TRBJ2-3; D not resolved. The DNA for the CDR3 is TGTGCCAGCAGCCCCCACACAGATACGCAGTATTTT. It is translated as CASSPHTDTQYF.